The 25 T cell receptor beta chains presented below share a single source sample, sequenced in a study of cytomegalovirus exposure and HLA in healthy donors. The PCR had 60 Vbeta and 13 Jbeta primers. TCRdb's table, derived via immunoSEQ multiplex PCR, lists solely in-frame clones and lacks some. The sample comprises around 130,000 clones, 60% to 75% of which are singletons, and approximately 5% rests with the top ten. The sample comprised PBMCs. Receptors were obtained from a woman in her forties or fifties in good health and CMV-seropositive.

The V call is TRBV11-2, the J call TRBJ2-1, with TRBD2 identical over 10 bases. The CDR3 length is 16 residues. Germline-derived CDR1 and CDR2 are SGHAT and FQNNGV. The V and J ends lost 6 bases and 0 bases, in that order; junction bases with no gene match: 5. CDR3 amino acids: CASSRTSGHSYNEQFF. The DNA for the CDR3 is TGTGCCAGCAGTCGGACTAGCGGACACTCCTACAATGAGCAGTTCTTC. The full variable domain, rest sourced from reference TRBV11-2 and TRBJ2-1, is EAGVAQSPRYKIIEKRQSVAFWCNPISGHATLYWYQQILGQGPKLLIQFQNNGVVDDSQLPKDRFSAERLKGVDSTLKIQPAKLEDSAVYLCASSRTSGHSYNEQFFGPGTRLTVL.

V gene TRBV7-6 combines with J gene TRBJ1-5; tentative D call: TRBD1 (5 bases). CDR3 size: 14 residues. V was clipped by 1 base and J by 7 bases, with 11 bases between them. CDR1 is SGHVS and CDR2 is FNYEAQ in the germline V gene. This CDR3 is CASSLGAGRQPQHF. CDR3 nucleotide sequence: TGTGCCAGCAGCTTAGGGGCAGGGAGGCAGCCCCAGCATTTT. The full variable domain, rest sourced from reference TRBV7-6 and TRBJ1-5, is GAGVSQSPRYKVTKRGQDVALRCDPISGHVSLYWYRQALGQGPEFLTYFNYEAQQDKSGLPNDRFSAERPEGSISTLTIQRTEQRDSAMYRCASSLGAGRQPQHFGDGTRLSIL.

The CDR3 region is CASSFTGGDNQPQHF. The CDR3 DNA sequence: TGTGCCAGCAGTTTTACAGGGGGGGACAATCAGCCCCAGCATTTT. This sequence joins TRBV2 and TRBJ1-5; 8 bases fit TRBD1. V shed 5 bases, J shed 3 bases, and the junction held 6 bases outside the gene matches. Per germline, CDR1 SNHLY and CDR2 FYNNEI. The CDR3 is made up of 15 amino acids.

The chain has TRBV29-1 and TRBJ1-1; 7 nucleotides match TRBD1. Germline V gives CDR1 SQVTM, CDR2 ANQGSEA. V was clipped by 7 bases and J by 5 bases; unmatched bases: 7. The CDR3 totals 12 residues. DNA of the CDR3: TGCAGCGCACGATCGACAGGGACTGAAGCTTTCTTT. This codes for CSARSTGTEAFF.

The V call is TRBV7-2, the J call TRBJ2-7, with D possibly being TRBD2 (7 bases). Germline loops: CDR1 SGHTA, CDR2 FQGNSA. The CDR3 consists of 16 residues. Trimming took off 2 bases at V and 0 bases at J, with 14 bases between the two ends. The CDR3 reads CASSLRGGAVSYEQYF. The DNA of the CDR3 is TGTGCCAGCAGCTTAAGAGGGGGGGCGGTCTCCTACGAGCAGTACTTC.

V gene TRBV23-1 combines with J gene TRBJ2-7; tentatively, D is TRBD2 (6 bases). TRBV23-1 is an ORF, with its function uncertain. CDR3 length: 13 amino acids. V gave up 0 bases and J gave up 4 bases, with 7 bases separating them. CDR3 nucleotide sequence: TGCGCCAGCAGTCAATCGGGACTTTACGAGCAGTACTTC. Its protein is CASSQSGLYEQYF.

The gene calls are TRBV14 and TRBJ1-2, with a possible D match to TRBD1 (6 bases). The CDR3 covers 14 residues. Trimming took off 3 bases at V and 7 bases at J, with 15 bases between the two ends. Germline V gene sequence: CDR1 SGHDN, CDR2 FVKESK. DNA for the CDR3: TGTGCCAGCAGCCACCCTAGAGGGGGGGTTGGCTACACCTTC. Its protein is CASSHPRGGVGYTF. The whole variable domain, filled in from reference TRBV14 and TRBJ1-2, reads EAGVTQFPSHSVIEKGQTVTLRCDPISGHDNLYWYRRVMGKEIKFLLHFVKESKQDESGMPNNRFLAERTGGTYSTLKVQPAELEDSGVYFCASSHPRGGVGYTFGSGTRLTVV.

The chain links TRBV5-1 to TRBJ1-6; no firm D call. CDR1 is SGHRS, CDR2 YFSETQ, per germline. CDR3 length equals 14 residues. V lost 0 bases and J 7 bases, leaving 8 bases between the germline ends. The CDR3 region has the DNA TGCGCCAGCAGCTTGGACAGTTACAATTCACCCCTCCACTTT. Protein: CASSLDSYNSPLHF.

The J gene is TRBJ2-1, the V gene TRBV7-2, with D possibly matching TRBD2 (5 bases). The V gene lost 5 bases and the J gene lost 8 bases, with 13 bases spanning the gap. Germline CDR1 SGHTA, CDR2 FQGNSA. CDR3 length: 13 residues. CDR3 coding DNA: TGTGCCAGCAGCCGGGATGGACTCTATGAGCAGTTCTTC. This gives the protein CASSRDGLYEQFF.

V gene TRBV2 combines with J gene TRBJ2-7; 7 bases fit TRBD1. The CDR3 length is 13 residues. With 7 bases clipped from V and 5 bases from J, the junction kept 8 bases outside the gene matches. Germline values: CDR1 SNHLY, CDR2 FYNNEI. CDR3 protein: CASNRGPLNEQYF. The CDR3 DNA reads TGTGCCAGCAACAGGGGCCCCTTGAACGAGCAGTACTTC.

This chain links TRBV29-1 with TRBJ2-5; D is perhaps TRBD1 (5 bases). V lost 7 bases and J lost 6, with 15 bases in between. CDR3 length equals 12 residues. Germline CDR1 and CDR2: SQVTM and ANQGSEA. The CDR3: CSGSRREQTQYF. The CDR3 nucleotides are TGCAGCGGATCACGCAGGGAACAGACCCAGTACTTC.

The chain recombines TRBV5-1 with TRBJ2-2; D is perhaps TRBD1 (6 bases). The CDR3 is made up of 13 amino acids. The V gene's germline CDR1 is SGHRS and CDR2 YFSETQ. The V end lost 4 bases, the J end lost 6 bases, and 10 bases lay between the germline ends. The CDR3 sequence is CASSNPGAGELFF. CDR3 nucleotide sequence: TGCGCCAGCAGCAATCCAGGGGCCGGGGAGCTGTTTTTT.

As DNA, the CDR3 is TGTGCTACAGCAGGGGTGACGGGCCGGCAGCCCCAGCATTTT. Amino acid sequence: CATAGVTGRQPQHF. The rearrangement joins TRBV10-3 to TRBJ1-5; D might be TRBD1 (6 bases). CDR3 length: 14 residues. Per germline, CDR1 ENHRY and CDR2 SYGVKD.

The V call is TRBV6-6, the J call TRBJ1-3, with 9 bases lining up with TRBD1. Germline CDR1 reads MNHNY; CDR2 reads SVGAGI (reference sequence). The J segment lost 4 bases and the V segment lost 5 bases, leaving 6 bases of the junction unmatched. The CDR3 runs to 15 residues. The CDR3 sequence: CASSLQDRGGNTIYF. The CDR3 nucleotides read TGTGCCAGCAGTCTCCAGGACAGGGGAGGAAACACCATATATTTT.

CDR3 sequence (DNA): TGTGCCAGAGACGGGATTGGGGAATCCAATGAGCAGTTCTTC. This encodes CARDGIGESNEQFF. The chain uses TRBV2 and TRBJ2-1; TRBD2 might be the D (5 bases). CDR3 length equals 14 residues. Trimming pared 9 bases from V and 6 bases from J, leaving 18 bases between. Germline V lookup: CDR1 SNHLY, CDR2 FYNNEI.

This rearrangement joins TRBV7-2 to TRBJ1-1; D gene ambiguous. The CDR3 spans 14 residues. V dropped 2 bases and J dropped 0 bases, with 7 bases sitting between them. Germline lookup yields CDR1 SGHTA and CDR2 FQGNSA. CDR3 coding DNA: TGTGCCAGCAGCTTACCAGGAATGAACACTGAAGCTTTCTTT. It encodes CASSLPGMNTEAFF.

The chain employs TRBV7-8 and TRBJ2-7, with D perhaps TRBD1 (6 bases). CDR3 size: 15 residues. V lost 1 base, J lost 3 bases, and 13 bases lay in between. CDR1 and CDR2 (germline): SGHVS, FQNEAQ. CDR3 nucleotides: TGTGCCAGCAGCTTAGAGCCAGGGGTCTTCTACGAGCAGTACTTC. Its protein is CASSLEPGVFYEQYF.

Details on this clone: A junction end diverges from the germline sequence, so it may reflect a read error. The chain combines TRBV4-2 with TRBJ2-7; 9 nucleotides align to TRBD1. Germline V lookup: CDR1 LGHNA, CDR2 YNFKEQ. This CDR3 has 16 amino acids. The CDR3 sequence is CACSQDGGDREYEQYF. As DNA, the CDR3 is TGTGCCTGCAGCCAAGATGGGGGGGACAGGGAATACGAGCAGTACTTC.

The chain couples TRBV6-5 to TRBJ2-7; 10 bases map to TRBD2. J was trimmed by 3 bases and V by 6 bases; bases with no gene match: 8. From germline, CDR1 is MNHEY and CDR2 SVGAGI. CDR3 length equals 15 residues. The DNA of the CDR3 is TGTGCCAGCAGGAAGACTAGCGGGCGCAGCTACGAGCAGTACTTC. It yields the protein CASRKTSGRSYEQYF.

A note on this clone: Other DNA sequences from this sample encode an identical CDR3 as well. The V gene is TRBV5-1, the J gene TRBJ1-4, with D unclear. Germline lookup yields CDR1 SGHRS and CDR2 YFSETQ. Trimming pared 0 bases from V and 3 bases from J, leaving 6 bases between. This CDR3 comprises 14 residues. CDR3 nucleotides: TGCGCCAGCAGCTTGGGTGGAGCTAATGAAAAACTGTTTTTT. Translated: CASSLGGANEKLFF. Based on the CDR3 plus reference TRBV5-1 and TRBJ1-4, the full variable domain is KAGVTQTPRYLIKTRGQQVTLSCSPISGHRSVSWYQQTPGQGLQFLFEYFSETQRNKGNFPGRFSGRQFSNSRSEMNVSTLELGDSALYLCASSLGGANEKLFFGSGTQLSVL.

The chain couples TRBV5-5 to TRBJ2-2, with TRBD2 identical over 9 bases. Germline V CDR1 and CDR2: SGHKS, YYEKEE (reference sequence). The ends lost 2 bases at V and 4 bases at J; junction bases unmatched: 6. This CDR3 comprises 16 residues. The CDR3 bases are TGTGCCAGCAGCTTCTCTAGCGGGGTGAGCACCGGGGAGCTGTTTTTT. Translation: CASSFSSGVSTGELFF.

V usage is TRBV7-2 and J usage is TRBJ1-2; D may be TRBD1 (6 bases). V was clipped by 5 bases and J by 4 bases, with 14 bases between them. The CDR3 spans 14 residues. CDR1 is SGHTA and CDR2 is FQGNSA in the germline V gene. The CDR3 sequence: CASSTTTGFYGYTF. The CDR3 nucleotides are TGTGCCAGCAGCACGACGACAGGATTCTATGGCTACACCTTC.

The genes are TRBV5-5 and TRBJ1-1; D is unclear. The CDR3 totals 13 residues. Germline CDR1 reads SGHKS; CDR2 reads YYEKEE (reference sequence). V lost 1 base and J 7 bases, leaving 11 bases between the germline ends. This chain's CDR3 is CASSLMGSSEAFF. Here the CDR3 DNA reads TGTGCCAGCAGCTTGATGGGGAGTAGTGAAGCTTTCTTT.

This clone was counted between two and nine times. This chain uses TRBV4-3 with TRBJ1-4; TRBD1 aligns across 8 bases. Germline CDR1 LGHNA, CDR2 YSLEER. The CDR3 spans 15 residues. V was pared by 1 base and J by 2 bases, with 0 bases of the junction left unmatched. CDR3 residues: CASSQGTGTNEKLFF. In DNA, the CDR3 is TGCGCCAGCAGCCAAGGGACAGGGACTAATGAAAAACTGTTTTTT.

This rearrangement joins TRBV7-8 to TRBJ2-5, with D possibly being TRBD2 (5 bases). There are 12 residues in the CDR3. V lost 3 bases, J lost 5 bases, and 7 bases lay in between. The V gene's germline CDR1 is SGHVS and CDR2 FQNEAQ. Here the CDR3 DNA reads TGTGCCAGCAGCTTCGAGGGTGAGACCCAGTACTTC. This encodes CASSFEGETQYF.